Below are 12 T cell receptor beta chains sequenced from a single sample in a study of shared clonotypes between healthy human individuals. Assay used: immunoSEQ multiplex PCR; TCRdb lists only in-frame clones, some missing. The sample carries under 1,100,000 clones, 75% to 85% recorded once. Sequencing used memory CD4+ T cells from PBMCs. Subset indicated: CD45RA-negative fraction. All receptors derive from a man younger than 35 in good health. Some clones in this sample may be carry-over from other donors' samples.

This clone occurred many times. Other DNA sequences in this sample translate to the same CDR3. The rearrangement links TRBV6-5 to TRBJ1-2; 8 bases map to TRBD1. Unmatched junction bases numbered 2, after V lost 3 bases and J lost 2 bases. The V gene's germline CDR1 is MNHEY and CDR2 SVGAGI. There are 14 residues in the CDR3. CDR3 amino acids: CASSYRDRNYGYTF. CDR3 coding DNA: TGTGCCAGCAGTTATCGGGACAGGAACTATGGCTACACCTTC.

This clone was picked up a small number of times. The chain couples TRBV5-6 to TRBJ1-4; D call uncertain. The germline gives CDR1 SGHDT, CDR2 YYEEEE. V was cut by 4 bases and J by 4 bases, with 8 bases left in between. There are 13 residues in the CDR3. This chain's CDR3 is CASSLGGNEKLFF. The CDR3 bases are TGTGCCAGCAGCCTGGGAGGTAATGAAAAACTGTTTTTT.

This clone was detected many times. The chain employs TRBV5-1 and TRBJ2-7; no reliable D call. V was clipped by 0 bases and J by 8 bases, with 15 bases between them. The CDR3 extends over 14 amino acids. Germline CDR1 and CDR2: SGHRS and YFSETQ. The CDR3 DNA reads TGCGCCAGCAGCTTGGGGGTCGGTTCGACCCAGCAGTACTTC. Residues: CASSLGVGSTQQYF. Full variable domain (outside the CDR3, taken from reference TRBV5-1 and TRBJ2-7): KAGVTQTPRYLIKTRGQQVTLSCSPISGHRSVSWYQQTPGQGLQFLFEYFSETQRNKGNFPGRFSGRQFSNSRSEMNVSTLELGDSALYLCASSLGVGSTQQYFGPGTRLTVT.

The V and J genes are TRBV29-1 and TRBJ1-2, with D uncertain. Trimming took 7 bases from V and 8 from J, leaving 14 bases between them. The CDR3 is made up of 11 amino acids. Germline V CDR1 and CDR2: SQVTM, ANQGSEA. The CDR3 loop is CSASPGEGYTF. CDR3 in DNA: TGCAGCGCCTCCCCCGGGGAAGGCTACACCTTC.

The genes are TRBV2 and TRBJ1-1, with D perhaps TRBD1 (6 bases). The V end lost 4 bases, the J end lost 5 bases, and 11 bases lay between the germline ends. The CDR3 loop spans 13 amino acids. Germline V gene lookup returns CDR1 SNHLY and CDR2 FYNNEI. The CDR3 DNA follows: TGTGCCAGCAGTGTGGAGGGGGAGACTGAAGCTTTCTTT. Encoded protein: CASSVEGETEAFF.

The chain carries TRBV6-1 and TRBJ1-1; the D gene is possibly TRBD1 (5 bases). V gave up 5 bases and J gave up 7 bases, with 14 bases separating them. The CDR3 length is 13 residues. CDR1 is MNHNS and CDR2 is SASEGT in the germline V gene. The DNA for the CDR3 is TGTGCCAGCAGTTATCACGGGGGAAGTGAAGCTTTCTTT. It specifies CASSYHGGSEAFF.

The chain couples TRBV7-9 to TRBJ2-7, with D possibly being TRBD2 (6 bases). This CDR3 has 14 amino acids. Trimming left V 5 bases short and J 0 bases short, with 11 bases between. CDR1 and CDR2 from the germline V gene are SEHNR and FQNEAQ (reference sequence). CDR3 bases: TGTGCCAGCAGCCCCACGACTAGCTCCTACGAGCAGTACTTC. Translated, it gives CASSPTTSSYEQYF.

This clone was recorded once. The V call is TRBV9, the J call TRBJ1-3, with D unclear. The V and J ends lost 4 bases and 0 bases respectively, with 14 bases between them. The germline V gene encodes CDR1 SGDLS and CDR2 YYNGEE. The CDR3 is 16 residues long. CDR3 amino acids: CASSNTNVRSGNTIYF. The CDR3 bases are TGTGCCAGCAGCAATACCAACGTCCGCTCTGGAAACACCATATATTTT.

This clone occurred a few times. This rearrangement joins TRBV29-1 to TRBJ2-3, with TRBD2 identical over 8 bases. J lost 0 bases, V lost 4 bases, and 12 bases had no gene match. There are 17 residues in the CDR3. The germline CDR1 and CDR2 sequences are SQVTM and ANQGSEA. The CDR3 region has the DNA TGCAGCGTTGTGTTAGGGGCTAGCGGGTTCAGCACAGATACGCAGTATTTT. The encoded protein is CSVVLGASGFSTDTQYF.

The rearrangement uses TRBV4-1 and TRBJ2-7; TRBD2 matches at 9 bases. V was clipped by 5 bases and J by 3 bases; unmatched bases: 5. Germline loops: CDR1 MGHRA, CDR2 YSYEKL. The CDR3 runs to 14 residues. As DNA, the CDR3 is TGCGCCAGCAGCTGGCGGGAGGGCCGCTACGAGCAGTACTTC. Translation gives CASSWREGRYEQYF.

This chain links TRBV6-5 with TRBJ2-7, with D perhaps matching TRBD1 or TRBD2 (5 bases each). CDR1 MNHEY and CDR2 SVGAGI come from the germline V gene. The CDR3 contains 14 residues. V shed 5 bases and J shed 2 bases, with 13 bases lying between them. The CDR3 DNA reads as TGTGCCAGCAGTATTCCCGGGACGCCCTACGAGCAGTACTTC. Translating gives CASSIPGTPYEQYF.

The gene calls are TRBV28 and TRBJ1-1; D gene ambiguous. Germline V gene lookup returns CDR1 MDHEN and CDR2 SYDVKM. This CDR3 region has 12 residues. Trimming cost V 4 bases and J 10 bases, with 13 bases left between them. This CDR3 is CASSYMQWGAFF. CDR3 nucleotides: TGTGCCAGCAGTTATATGCAGTGGGGAGCTTTCTTT.